The rows below give T cell receptor beta chains drawn from one sample of a study of blood T cell repertoires in COVID-19. The repertoire was sequenced with immunoSEQ multiplex PCR; TCRdb's copy has only in-frame clones and lacks some. Of about 55,000 clones listed, over 75% are singletons. Sample: peripheral blood. These receptors were taken from a human donor with active COVID-19. The donor label of this sample is uncertain. The CDR3 runs from the conserved cysteine through the conserved F or W. A D gene is named only where the DNA matches it firmly. The size of a clone is reported for some rows only, either as once, few or many, or as a class for expanded clones.

j_call: TRBJ2-3; d_call: TRBD2; v_call: TRBV10-2; clone_size: .; cdr3_nt: TGCGCCAGCAGTGAGCAACTAGCGGGAGGGTTGACAGATACGCAGTATTTT; cdr3_aa: CASSEQLAGGLTDTQYF
j_call: TRBJ1-6; d_call: .; v_call: TRBV6-1; clone_size: .; cdr3_nt: TGTGCCAGCAGTGAATCGGGGTTTAATTCACCCCTCCACTTT; cdr3_aa: CASSESGFNSPLHF
j_call: TRBJ1-1; d_call: .; v_call: TRBV4-2; clone_size: once; cdr3_nt: TGTGCCAGCAGCCAAGAGATCCGGGTCGTAACTGAAGCTTTCTTT; cdr3_aa: CASSQEIRVVTEAFF
j_call: TRBJ1-2; d_call: TRBD1; v_call: TRBV28; clone_size: .; cdr3_nt: TGTGCCAGCAGGTCCGGGACAGTCGGCAACTATGGCTACACCTTC; cdr3_aa: CASRSGTVGNYGYTF
j_call: TRBJ2-1; d_call: TRBD2; v_call: TRBV7-2; clone_size: .; cdr3_nt: TGTGCCAGCAGCTTAGACGGGACTAGCGGGGAGAAGCAGTTCTTC; cdr3_aa: CASSLDGTSGEKQFF
j_call: TRBJ2-1; d_call: .; v_call: TRBV29-1; clone_size: .; cdr3_nt: TGCAGCGTTGAAGCGGGGAGCTCCTACAATGAGCAGTTCTTC; cdr3_aa: CSVEAGSSYNEQFF
j_call: TRBJ2-7; d_call: TRBD1; v_call: TRBV7-2; clone_size: .; cdr3_nt: TGTGCCAGCAGCGTCACAGGGGGCGCGGCCGAGCAGTACTTC; cdr3_aa: CASSVTGGAAEQYF
j_call: TRBJ1-1; d_call: .; v_call: TRBV11-2; clone_size: .; cdr3_nt: TGTGCCAGCAGCTTAGCAGGCAACACTGAAGCTTTCTTT; cdr3_aa: CASSLAGNTEAFF
j_call: TRBJ1-1; d_call: .; v_call: TRBV6-5; clone_size: .; cdr3_nt: TGTGCCAGCAGTTACGGACCCGGGGGGAGAGCCACTGAAGCTTTCTTT; cdr3_aa: CASSYGPGGRATEAFF
j_call: TRBJ2-7; d_call: TRBD2; v_call: TRBV28; clone_size: .; cdr3_nt: TGTGCCAGCAAAACTAGCGGGAGGGAGAACGAGCAGTACTTC; cdr3_aa: CASKTSGRENEQYF
j_call: TRBJ1-1; d_call: .; v_call: TRBV30; clone_size: .; cdr3_nt: TGTGCCTGGGCTAAACTCCCAGGGATTGGCACTGAAGCTTTCTTT; cdr3_aa: CAWAKLPGIGTEAFF
j_call: TRBJ2-1; d_call: .; v_call: TRBV4-1; clone_size: .; cdr3_nt: TGCGCCAGCAGCCCGGGCGGGGCCCGGCAGTTCTTC; cdr3_aa: CASSPGGARQFF
j_call: TRBJ2-6; d_call: .; v_call: TRBV5-6; clone_size: .; cdr3_nt: TGTGCCAGCAGCTCCCAAGGGGTGCCCTCTGGGGCCAACGTCCTGACTTTC; cdr3_aa: CASSSQGVPSGANVLTF
j_call: TRBJ2-1; d_call: TRBD1; v_call: TRBV19; clone_size: .; cdr3_nt: TGTGCCAGTACCCCGGACAGGCGAACGTTATACAATGAGCAGTTCTTC; cdr3_aa: CASTPDRRTLYNEQFF
j_call: TRBJ1-3; d_call: .; v_call: TRBV6-6; clone_size: .; cdr3_nt: TGTGCCAGCAATCAGGCCTCTGGAAACACCATATATTTT; cdr3_aa: CASNQASGNTIYF
j_call: TRBJ1-2; d_call: TRBD1; v_call: TRBV7-8; clone_size: .; cdr3_nt: TGTGCCAGCAGCCCGGGACAGGGGTCACCCTATGGCTACACCTTC; cdr3_aa: CASSPGQGSPYGYTF
j_call: TRBJ2-5; d_call: .; v_call: TRBV28; clone_size: .; cdr3_nt: TGTGCCAGCAGTTTAAGGCAGGGAATCCAAGAGACCCAGTACTTC; cdr3_aa: CASSLRQGIQETQYF
j_call: TRBJ2-1; d_call: .; v_call: TRBV11-3; clone_size: .; cdr3_nt: TGTGCCAGCAGCTTAGATTCAGGGAGAGCGGGCTCCAACAATGAGCAGTTCTTC; cdr3_aa: CASSLDSGRAGSNNEQFF
j_call: TRBJ2-1; d_call: TRBD2; v_call: TRBV6-2/TRBV6-3; clone_size: .; cdr3_nt: TGTGCCAGCAGTGGTACTAGCGGGGGGGAACTTTCCTACAATGAGCAGTTCTTC; cdr3_aa: CASSGTSGGELSYNEQFF
j_call: TRBJ1-1; d_call: TRBD1; v_call: TRBV18; clone_size: .; cdr3_nt: TGTGCCAGCTCACCAATGGACAGGGGCACTGAAGCTTTCTTT; cdr3_aa: CASSPMDRGTEAFF
j_call: TRBJ2-7; d_call: TRBD1; v_call: TRBV4-1; clone_size: .; cdr3_nt: TGCGCCAGCAGCCCGCGGGACAGGGGGCTAGCGGGAGCTGGCTGGCAGTACTTC; cdr3_aa: CASSPRDRGLAGAGWQYF
j_call: TRBJ2-3; d_call: .; v_call: TRBV7-2; clone_size: few; cdr3_nt: TGTGCCAGCAGCAGGGACTCCCACACAGATACGCAGTATTTT; cdr3_aa: CASSRDSHTDTQYF
j_call: TRBJ1-5; d_call: .; v_call: TRBV24-1; clone_size: .; cdr3_nt: TGTGCCACCAGTGATGTGGGGACACCGGTCGGTCAGCCCCAGCATTTT; cdr3_aa: CATSDVGTPVGQPQHF
j_call: TRBJ2-1; d_call: TRBD2; v_call: TRBV28; clone_size: .; cdr3_nt: TGTGCCACCCTTGTGATAGCGGGACCATTCTTGGGCTCCTACAATGAGCAGTTCTTC; cdr3_aa: CATLVIAGPFLGSYNEQFF
j_call: TRBJ2-2; d_call: TRBD1; v_call: TRBV29-1; clone_size: once; cdr3_nt: TGCAGCGTTAAGTCCGGGACAGCGAACACCGGGGAGCTGTTTTTT; cdr3_aa: CSVKSGTANTGELFF
j_call: TRBJ2-6; d_call: TRBD2; v_call: TRBV28; clone_size: .; cdr3_nt: TGTGCCAGCAGTATTAGCGGGAGAGGTGGGGCCAACGTCCTGACTTTC; cdr3_aa: CASSISGRGGANVLTF
j_call: TRBJ1-3; d_call: TRBD1; v_call: TRBV18; clone_size: .; cdr3_nt: TGTGCCAGCTCACAGGGACAGTTGACCTCTGGAAACACCATATATTTT; cdr3_aa: CASSQGQLTSGNTIYF
j_call: TRBJ2-2; d_call: .; v_call: TRBV4-1; clone_size: .; cdr3_nt: TGCGCCAGCAGCCTTCCTGTGAGGGGGAGGGCCACCGGGGAGCTGTTTTTT; cdr3_aa: CASSLPVRGRATGELFF
j_call: TRBJ2-1; d_call: TRBD2; v_call: TRBV24-1; clone_size: .; cdr3_nt: TGTGCCACCAGTGACTCGGGACTAGCGGCCCCCGAGCAGTTCTTC; cdr3_aa: CATSDSGLAAPEQFF
j_call: TRBJ1-4; d_call: .; v_call: TRBV12-1; clone_size: once; cdr3_nt: TGTGCCAGCCGTAAAAAACTGTTTTTT; cdr3_aa: CASRKKLFF
j_call: TRBJ1-2; d_call: .; v_call: TRBV5-1; clone_size: .; cdr3_nt: TGCGCCAGCAGCTTGGACACAGGGAGGGTTGGCTACACCTTC; cdr3_aa: CASSLDTGRVGYTF
j_call: TRBJ2-7; d_call: .; v_call: TRBV18; clone_size: .; cdr3_nt: TGTGCCAGCTCACCAGGGGCCATAAGCTACGAGCAGTACTTC; cdr3_aa: CASSPGAISYEQYF
j_call: TRBJ1-2; d_call: .; v_call: TRBV2; clone_size: .; cdr3_nt: TGTGCCAGCAGTGGGACGGGAGATGGCTACACCTTC; cdr3_aa: CASSGTGDGYTF